These 30 T cell receptor beta chains originate from one sample sequenced in a study of T cell responses to AZD1222 COVID-19 vaccine. Clones were read by immunoSEQ multiplex PCR, and TCRdb kept only the in-frame ones, dropping some. The sample has roughly 150,000 clones, over 75% seen once. The sample was peripheral blood, taken on day 0 of AZD1222 vaccination. These receptor sequences come from an adult in good health.

The chain is built from TRBV2 and TRBJ2-1; 8 bases align to TRBD1. The germline V gene has CDR1 SNHLY and CDR2 FYNNEI. The trim removed 2 bases at V and 5 bases at J, leaving 5 bases unmatched. CDR3 length: 15 amino acids. Written as DNA, the CDR3 is TGTGCCAGCAGTGAACAGGCAGGGGGCCACAATGAGCAGTTCTTC. Amino acid sequence: CASSEQAGGHNEQFF.

The chain combines TRBV7-9 with TRBJ1-2, with 9 bases identical to TRBD1. V trimming: 4 bases; J trimming: 7 bases; junction bases outside the gene matches: 10. The CDR3 runs 15 residues. CDR1 is SEHNR and CDR2 is FQNEAQ in the germline V gene (reference sequence). The CDR3 reads CASSSWDREGSGYTF. The DNA for the CDR3 is TGTGCCAGCAGCTCGTGGGACAGGGAGGGCTCTGGCTACACCTTC.

This rearrangement joins TRBV7-2 to TRBJ1-1; D is uncertain. Trimming pared 5 bases from V and 3 bases from J, leaving 10 bases between. The V gene's germline CDR1 is SGHTA and CDR2 FQGNSA. CDR3 size: 13 residues. As DNA, the CDR3 is TGTGCCAGCAGCCGGAAATTCGACACTGAAGCTTTCTTT. This translates into CASSRKFDTEAFF.

The CDR3 bases are TGTGCCAGCAGCACACGGACTGCTGAAGCTTTCTTT. Protein: CASSTRTAEAFF. The chain has TRBV12-3 or TRBV12-4 and TRBJ1-1; no reliable D call. Trimming shortened V by 6 bases and J by 6 bases, and 11 bases separated the two germline ends. There are 12 residues in the CDR3.

The V gene is TRBV28, the J gene TRBJ2-7; 7 bases agree with TRBD2. CDR1 and CDR2 (germline): MDHEN, SYDVKM. This CDR3 spans 12 amino acids. The J segment lost 5 bases and the V segment lost 6 bases, leaving 4 bases of the junction unmatched. CDR3 DNA sequence: TGTGCCAGCAGGAGACTAGCAAACGAGCAGTACTTC. Translation gives CASRRLANEQYF.

The chain joins TRBV2 to TRBJ2-2; D may match TRBD1 or TRBD2 (5 bases each). Germline CDR1 reads SNHLY; CDR2 reads FYNNEI. The length of the CDR3 is 15 residues. Trimming pared 11 bases from V and 1 base from J, leaving 17 bases between. CDR3 nucleotides: TGTGCCGTGCAACCGGGACCGTTGAACACCGGGGAGCTGTTTTTT. Translated: CAVQPGPLNTGELFF.

The chain uses TRBV11-1 and TRBJ1-2; maybe TRBD1 (5 bases). This CDR3 has 14 amino acids. The germline V and J ends were trimmed by 5 bases and 8 bases, with 18 bases remaining between them. CDR1 and CDR2 from the germline V gene are SGHAT and FQDESV (reference sequence). The CDR3 bases are TGTGCCAGCAGCCGGAGCTTAGGGGTCTGGGGCTACACCTTC. Its protein product is CASSRSLGVWGYTF.

J is TRBJ1-5 and V is TRBV2; 11 bases are shared with TRBD1. The CDR3 is 15 residues long. Per germline, CDR1 SNHLY and CDR2 FYNNEI. Trimming removed 6 bases from V and 6 bases from J; junction bases left unmatched: 7. CDR3 protein: CASRARTGGGQPQHF. CDR3 bases: TGTGCCAGCAGGGCCCGGACAGGGGGCGGTCAGCCCCAGCATTTT.

J is TRBJ1-3 and V is TRBV19, with 7 bases aligning to TRBD1. The CDR3 is 14 residues long. With 6 bases clipped from V and 2 bases from J, the junction kept 4 bases outside the gene matches. Germline CDR1 reads LNHDA; CDR2 reads SQIVND (reference sequence). Here the CDR3 DNA reads TGTGCCAGTAGCCTGGGACAGACTGGAAACACCATATATTTT. Residues: CASSLGQTGNTIYF.

The J gene is TRBJ2-3, the V gene TRBV6-5; D gene uncertain. The V gene's germline CDR1 is MNHEY and CDR2 SVGAGI. The CDR3 is made up of 12 amino acids. Trimming took 11 bases from V and 1 from J, leaving 10 bases between them. This CDR3 is CASGLRTDTQYF. DNA of the CDR3: TGTGCCTCGGGCCTACGCACAGATACGCAGTATTTT.

The rearrangement links TRBV6-4 to TRBJ2-2, with 7 bases that match TRBD1. The CDR3 runs to 16 residues. V shed 2 bases and J 1 base; nucleotides not matched to a gene: 4. Germline assignment: CDR1 MRHNA and CDR2 SNTAGT. CDR3 residues: CASSDATGQNTGELFF. The CDR3 bases are TGTGCCAGCAGTGACGCGACAGGGCAGAACACCGGGGAGCTGTTTTTT.

The chain carries TRBV7-9 and TRBJ1-1; the D is unclear. CDR3 length equals 15 residues. In germline, CDR1 is SEHNR, CDR2 FQNEAQ (reference sequence). V lost 5 bases and J lost 6, with 19 bases in between. For the CDR3, the DNA is TGTGCCAGCAGCCGGATATTGGCGGGGAGGGCTGAAGCTTTCTTT. The encoded protein is CASSRILAGRAEAFF.

The chain links TRBV6-5 to TRBJ1-5, with 8 bases aligning to TRBD1. Trimming at V came to 6 bases and at J to 3 bases, leaving 4 bases not matched to a gene. The CDR3 is 14 residues long. Germline CDR1 and CDR2: MNHEY and SVGAGI. CDR3: CASRQGDPNQPQHF. CDR3 coding DNA: TGTGCCAGCAGACAGGGGGATCCCAATCAGCCCCAGCATTTT.

This chain links TRBV2 with TRBJ1-5, with D possibly TRBD1 on 6 matching bases. V lost 2 bases and J 7 bases, leaving 21 bases between the germline ends. The CDR3 is 17 residues long. Germline assignment: CDR1 SNHLY and CDR2 FYNNEI. The CDR3 loop is CASSESPLFGGRQPQHF. In DNA, the CDR3 is TGTGCCAGCAGTGAAAGCCCACTTTTTGGGGGCCGCCAGCCCCAGCATTTT.

The genes are TRBV10-1 and TRBJ1-1; TRBD1 is a possible D gene (6 bases). This CDR3 comprises 13 residues. V lost 7 bases and J 10 bases, leaving 19 bases between the germline ends. Germline loops: CDR1 WNHNN, CDR2 SYGVQD (reference sequence). The CDR3 spells CASIWWGALAAFF. The CDR3 nucleotides read TGCGCCAGCATTTGGTGGGGGGCCCTGGCAGCTTTCTTT.

This chain connects TRBV14 to TRBJ2-3, with D perhaps TRBD2 (7 bases). The CDR3 length is 13 residues. Germline values: CDR1 SGHDN, CDR2 FVKESK. CDR3 coding DNA: TGTCCCCAGCAGGGGAGGGGCACAGATACGCAGTATTTT. The encoded protein is CPQQGRGTDTQYF.

The chain recombines TRBV6-2 or TRBV6-3 with TRBJ2-7, with TRBD1 matching 9 bases. Germline CDR1 and CDR2: MNHEY and SVGEGT. The CDR3 is 16 residues long. The J segment lost 3 bases and the V segment lost 0 bases, leaving 6 bases of the junction unmatched. The CDR3 is CASSYSIGTGRYEQYF. The CDR3 bases are TGTGCCAGCAGTTACTCGATTGGGACAGGGCGCTACGAGCAGTACTTC.

This sequence joins TRBV3-1 (or the pseudogene TRBV3-2) and TRBJ1-5, with 7 positions matching TRBD1. Germline V lookup: CDR1 LGHDT, CDR2 YNNKEL (reference sequence). The CDR3 is 14 residues long. V lost 0 bases to trimming and J lost 9 bases; unmatched junction nucleotides: 5. CDR3 nucleotide sequence: TGTGCCAGCAGCCAAGAGGTACAGGGGTGGCCCCAGCATTTT. Protein sequence: CASSQEVQGWPQHF.

This clone occurred once. This chain joins TRBV5-8 and TRBJ1-1; possibly TRBD1 for D (6 bases). The germline V gene encodes CDR1 SGHTS and CDR2 YDEGEE. The CDR3 totals 14 residues. The V and J ends lost 4 bases and 7 bases respectively, with 17 bases between them. The CDR3 nucleotides read TGTGCCAGCAGCCCATGGGGGCTACGCGGTGAAGCTTTCTTT. Its translation is CASSPWGLRGEAFF.

The rearrangement links TRBV29-1 to TRBJ1-2; no clear D. This CDR3 region has 12 residues. Germline V gene data show CDR1 as SQVTM and CDR2 as ANQGSEA. Deletions cut 7 bases from V and 0 bases from J, with 9 bases between. CDR3 DNA: TGCAGCGCCCACTCGGCTAACTATGGCTACACCTTC. Its translation is CSAHSANYGYTF.

The gene calls are TRBV30 and TRBJ1-1, with D possibly matching TRBD1 (6 bases). Between the trimmed V and J ends, which lost 2 bases and 3 bases, there was a span of 13 bases. Germline V gives CDR1 GTSNPN, CDR2 SVGIG (reference sequence). The CDR3 runs to 14 residues. CDR3 nucleotides: TGTGCCTGGAGTCCACACCAGGGGCACACTGAAGCTTTCTTT. Translation: CAWSPHQGHTEAFF.

The V and J genes are TRBV2 and TRBJ2-1; D possibly matches TRBD1 or TRBD2 (5 bases each). The CDR3 runs to 15 residues. The V and J ends lost 8 bases and 7 bases respectively, with 21 bases between them. Per the germline V gene, CDR1 is SNHLY and CDR2 is FYNNEI. The CDR3 bases are TGTGCCAGCCCTGAAGACAGCGGTTCGGAAAATGAGCAGTTCTTC. Translation gives CASPEDSGSENEQFF. Full variable domain (missing parts from reference TRBV2 and TRBJ2-1): EPEVTQTPSHQVTQMGQEVILRCVPISNHLYFYWYRQILGQKVEFLVSFYNNEISEKSEIFDDQFSVERPDGSNFTLKIRSTKLEDSAMYFCASPEDSGSENEQFFGPGTRLTVL.

Only a few counts were recorded for this clone. The CDR3 DNA reads TGTGCCAGCAGCTTGGCCGGGACAGAAAATTCACCCCTCCACTTT. Residues: CASSLAGTENSPLHF. This rearrangement joins TRBV5-5 to TRBJ1-6, with TRBD1 matching over 7 bases. Germline values: CDR1 SGHKS, CDR2 YYEKEE (reference sequence). CDR3 size: 15 residues. The ends lost 0 bases at V and 7 bases at J; junction bases unmatched: 4.

This clone has just one count. The chain combines TRBV6-5 with TRBJ1-1; D not certain. Germline V gene data show CDR1 as MNHEY and CDR2 as SVGAGI. Trimming removed 4 bases from V and 2 bases from J, with 14 bases in between. The CDR3 is 15 residues long. The CDR3 protein is CASSSWVGSNTEAFF. DNA for the CDR3: TGTGCCAGCAGTTCGTGGGTGGGTAGTAACACTGAAGCTTTCTTT.

DNA of the CDR3: TGTGCCAGCAGCGTATTCTCATCAGCGTCCTACGAGCAGTACTTC. This sequence encodes CASSVFSSASYEQYF. The rearrangement uses TRBV9 and TRBJ2-7; D is uncertain. From germline, CDR1 is SGDLS and CDR2 YYNGEE. The CDR3 consists of 15 residues. V shed 1 base and J shed 1 base, with 12 bases lying between them.

This chain links TRBV28 with TRBJ1-5; no firm D call. Trimming left V 5 bases short and J 4 bases short, with 3 bases between. The CDR3 consists of 11 residues. The germline V gene has CDR1 MDHEN and CDR2 SYDVKM. The DNA for the CDR3 is TGTGCCAGCAGTGGTAATCAGCCCCAGCATTTT. It yields the protein CASSGNQPQHF.

The chain has TRBV19 and TRBJ1-5, with D maybe TRBD1 (6 bases). The germline V gene has CDR1 LNHDA and CDR2 SQIVND (reference sequence). This CDR3 contains 15 residues. Deletions cut 7 bases from V and 2 bases from J, with 15 bases between. The CDR3 DNA follows: TGTGCCAGTACCCCCAGGGGACCCGGCAATCAGCCCCAGCATTTT. Protein: CASTPRGPGNQPQHF.

The chain links TRBV2 to TRBJ1-5, with 9 positions matching TRBD1. Germline V gives CDR1 SNHLY, CDR2 FYNNEI. J gave up 4 bases and V 5 bases, and 6 bases lay outside the gene matches. This CDR3 is built from 15 residues. The CDR3 coding sequence is TGTGCCAGCAGTCAAATGGGACAGGGAAATCAGCCCCAGCATTTT. Translated: CASSQMGQGNQPQHF.

The chain employs TRBV5-4 and TRBJ2-5, with D possibly matching TRBD2 (6 bases). The CDR3 length is 16 residues. V dropped 4 bases and J dropped 0 bases, with 16 bases sitting between them. Per the germline V gene, CDR1 is SGHNT and CDR2 is YYREEE (reference sequence). CDR3 in amino acids: CASSPLSREYQETQYF. CDR3 bases: TGTGCCAGCAGCCCCCTCTCCCGGGAGTACCAAGAGACCCAGTACTTC.

J is TRBJ2-5 and V is TRBV18; no firm D call. The germline V gene encodes CDR1 KGHSH and CDR2 LQKENI. This CDR3 is 11 amino acids long. V dropped 3 bases and J dropped 5 bases, with 4 bases sitting between them. This chain's CDR3 is CASSPGETQYF. Here the CDR3 DNA reads TGTGCCAGCTCACCGGGGGAGACCCAGTACTTC. The full variable domain, its missing parts supplied by reference TRBV18 and TRBJ2-5, is NAGVMQNPRHLVRRRGQEARLRCSPMKGHSHVYWYRQLPEEGLKFMVYLQKENIIDESGMPKERFSAEFPKEGPSILRIQQVVRGDSAAYFCASSPGETQYFGPGTRLLVL.